This TCR beta chain was recorded in a study of blood T cell repertoires in COVID-19. The overall study: Both acute and convalescent COVID-19 samples were obtained from the United States, Italy and Spain. In each case, the material was cDNA or gDNA derived from T cells, B-cell-depleted T cells, or PBMCs.

Using immunoSEQ multiplex PCR, the repertoire was profiled, and TCRdb retains in-frame clones only, with some absent. This table holds tens of thousands of clones, approximately 80% found once. Germline-derived CDR1 and CDR2 are LNHDA and SQIVND (reference sequence). The CDR3 has 14 residues. With 5 bases removed from V and 0 bases from J, the gap between germline ends came to 8 bases. The chain employs TRBV19 and TRBJ2-1; D might be TRBD2 (6 bases). The sequencing input was peripheral blood. This TCR derives from a woman older than 75 with acute or convalescent COVID-19. This CDR3 is CASSPSVSYNEQFF. CDR3 DNA: TGTGCCAGTAGTCCTAGCGTCTCCTACAATGAGCAGTTCTTC.